This paragraph reports one T cell receptor (beta chain). The antigen is not known. Total RNA, at least 5.5 micrograms per sample, was extracted from PBMCs. The sample is drawn from a study of blood T cells in healthy people across ages. Study as a whole: The template switching approach captured approximately one barcoded beta molecule for every two T cells. Findings of the study overall: More naive CD4+ cells and higher diversity marked long-lived donors relative to aged donors.

Alongside a J-beta primer mix, a sample-barcoded 5' primer served in a second PCR lasting about 7 to 12 cycles. A minimum of 2.5 million CDR3-containing paired-end reads was obtained for each sample. MiXCR, run by TCRdb on the 5' RACE reads, gives a single entry per CDR3 protein. This repertoire shows approximately 1,700,000 distinct CDR3 sequences, about 39% found once; its top ten account for roughly 24%. What was sequenced was blood. The TCR was taken from a human donor in good health.

The CDR3 DNA is TGTGCCAGCACCTCGACAGTATATGGCTACACCTTC. Its protein product is CASTSTVYGYTF. The rearrangement links TRBV28 to TRBJ1-2; D might be TRBD1 (5 bases). The V and J ends lost 7 bases and 5 bases respectively, with 11 bases between them. The CDR3 is made up of 12 amino acids. Germline V gene sequence: CDR1 MDHEN, CDR2 SYDVKM.